A selection of T cell receptor beta chains follows, all from one sample in a study of blood T cells in healthy people across ages. TCRdb analysed the 5' RACE reads with MiXCR anew, one entry per CDR3 protein. The sample lists 650,000 to 1,000,000 distinct CDR3 sequences; roughly 35% were seen once. Source material: blood. The receptors here all came from a man between 18 and 29 years old in good health. Each CDR3 is given with its conserved first and last residue. D genes are given only for firm matches. Not every row has a clone size; where given, it reads once, few, many or a size class.

D gene | J gene | clone size | V gene | CDR3 DNA | CDR3 protein
TRBD1 | TRBJ2-2 | many | TRBV7-9 | TGTGCCAGCAGCTTGGCGACAGGGTCCAACACCGGGGAGCTGTTTTTT | CASSLATGSNTGELFF
TRBD2 | TRBJ2-7 | NA | TRBV7-9 | TGTGCCAGCAGCTTAGCCCCGGGGGGAGAAAGGTACGAGCAGTACTTC | CASSLAPGGERYEQYF
TRBD1 | TRBJ1-1 | few | TRBV7-2 | TGTGCCAGCAGCTTAGAACGGGGACAGGGAGCTGAAGCTTTCTTT | CASSLERGQGAEAFF
TRBD2 | TRBJ2-1 | few | TRBV5-1 | TGCGCCAGCAGCTTGGCCGTGTCGGGGGGGGCCGGCAATGAGCAGTTCTTC | CASSLAVSGGAGNEQFF
TRBD2 | TRBJ2-1 | many | TRBV20-1 | TGCAGTGCTAGAACCCGACGGCCACTGGGACTAGCGGGGGGTAGCTCCTACAATGAGCAGTTCTTC | CSARTRRPLGLAGGSSYNEQFF
TRBD1 | TRBJ2-5 | NA | TRBV7-2 | TGTGCCAGCAACCGAGGGGGCGCCGAGACCCAGTACTTC | CASNRGGAETQYF
NA | TRBJ1-1 | NA | TRBV13 | TGTGCCAGCAGGTTTTGCAGGGATAGAGGCTTGTGTGCTGAAGCTTTCTTT | CASRFCRDRGLCAEAFF
NA | TRBJ2-5 | few | TRBV14 | TGTGCCAGCAGCCACCCCGGTGGAGGGGAGACCCAGTACTTC | CASSHPGGGETQYF
TRBD1 | TRBJ2-3 | once | TRBV13 | TGTGCCAGCAGCTCAAATACGAGGGGGCGGACAGATACGCAGTATTTT | CASSSNTRGRTDTQYF
TRBD1 | TRBJ1-1 | few | TRBV10-3 | TGTGCCATCATCAAGGACAGGGGGCGGACTGAAGCTTTCTTT | CAIIKDRGRTEAFF
TRBD1 | TRBJ1-2 | few | TRBV10-3 | TGTGCCATCAGTGAGTCAGGGACAGCCGCGGCAAACTATGGCTACACCTTC | CAISESGTAAANYGYTF
TRBD1 | TRBJ1-1 | once | TRBV20-1 | TGCAGTGCCTCTAGTACGGGACAGGGGGTGAACACTGAAGCTTTCTTT | CSASSTGQGVNTEAFF
NA | TRBJ2-7 | NA | TRBV5-1 | TGCGCCAGCAGCTTGGGGCATGCCCTCGACGAGCAGTACTTC | CASSLGHALDEQYF
NA | TRBJ2-7 | few | TRBV7-8 | TGTGCCAGCAGCATTAATGAGCAGTACTTC | CASSINEQYF
TRBD2 | TRBJ2-1 | NA | TRBV5-5 | TGTGCCAGCAGCCCGAGCGGGGGGCAAAACAATGAGCAGTTCTTC | CASSPSGGQNNEQFF
NA | TRBJ2-7 | NA | TRBV19 | TGTGCCAGTAGTATTCGGGGCAGTTCCTACGAGCAGTACTTC | CASSIRGSSYEQYF
TRBD1 | TRBJ1-2 | few | TRBV7-2 | TGTGCCAGCAGCTTAACCCCCCCAGGGGGCACCGCTTCCTATGGCTACACCTTC | CASSLTPPGGTASYGYTF
NA | TRBJ2-2 | NA | TRBV10-3 | TGTGCCATCTGTGACGAAACCGGGGAGCTGTTTTTT | CAICDETGELFF
NA | TRBJ2-1 | few | TRBV5-5 | TGTGCCAGCAGCTTGTCGCCGCTCTACAATGAGCAGTTCTTC | CASSLSPLYNEQFF
NA | TRBJ2-7 | few | TRBV29-1 | TGCAGCGTTGAGGCGGCGGGGGGACAGGGTTACGAGCAGTACTTC | CSVEAAGGQGYEQYF
NA | TRBJ2-3 | NA | TRBV7-2 | TGTGCCAGCAGCTTTAGACAGGCTCCACAGGGTGCTACGCAGTATTTT | CASSFRQAPQGATQYF
NA | TRBJ1-2 | NA | TRBV9 | TGTGCCAGCACCATTGGACGGGGGGCTATTGGCTACACCTTC | CASTIGRGAIGYTF
NA | TRBJ2-7 | NA | TRBV29-1 | TGCAGCGTTGAAATACGGGACTACGAGCAGTACTTC | CSVEIRDYEQYF
TRBD1 | TRBJ1-2 | NA | TRBV12-3/TRBV12-4 | TGTGCCAGCACTTGGACAGGGCGCAACTATGGCTACACCTTC | CASTWTGRNYGYTF
TRBD1 | TRBJ2-7 | many | TRBV20-1 | TGCAGCGGACAGACAGGGGCCTACGAGCAGTACTTC | CSGQTGAYEQYF
TRBD2 | TRBJ2-7 | few | TRBV11-2 | TGTGCCAGCAGCCTAGATGTCGGGGGGGCCTACGAGCAGTACTTC | CASSLDVGGAYEQYF
NA | TRBJ2-1 | NA | TRBV9 | TGTGCCAGCAGCGTAGATGAGGCCAGGGGTCGGCATGAGCAGTTCTTC | CASSVDEARGRHEQFF